One TCR beta chain is described in this entry. The antigen remains undetermined. Isolation of PBMCs gave at least 7 million cells per sample. Then a second PCR, running about 6 to 11 cycles, was carried out with a sample-barcoded 5' primer and a J-beta primer mix. Per-sample output comprised a minimum of 2.5 million paired-end reads containing CDR3. In TCRdb, the 5' RACE reads were re-called with MiXCR into one record per CDR3 protein. Among 1.8 million or so distinct CDR3 sequences listed, approximately 40% were seen once. The data stem from a study of blood T cells in healthy people across ages. General study points: Strong correlation was found linking TCR beta diversity to naive T cell percentage. Because sorting was not performed, PBMCs prevented conclusive naive versus antigen-experienced comparison.

The CDR3 covers 15 residues. Germline-derived CDR1 and CDR2 are SGHVS and FNYEAQ. V gave up 3 bases and J gave up 6 bases, with 15 bases separating them. The rearrangement uses TRBV7-6 and TRBJ2-1, with no clear D. The receptor was isolated from a human donor in good health. The sequencing input was blood. CDR3 in amino acids: CASSFGVPLGNEQFF. The CDR3 bases are TGTGCCAGCAGCTTTGGTGTCCCCCTGGGCAATGAGCAGTTCTTC.